The 22 T cell receptor beta chains presented below share a single source sample, sequenced in a study of shared clonotypes between healthy human individuals. Naive CD8 cells lacked CD45RO and underwent positive selection for CCR7, leaving out terminally differentiated effector memory CD45RA+ cells. This table comes from immunoSEQ multiplex PCR, and its TCRdb copy is limited to in-frame clones, with some not included. The profile shows 1.5 million to 2.5 million clones, over 85% of them singletons. Specimen: naive CD8+ T cells sorted from blood. Receptor source: a man aged 18 to 29 in good health.

The J gene is TRBJ1-4, the V gene TRBV5-4, with 8 bases lining up with TRBD1. Germline V lookup: CDR1 SGHNT, CDR2 YYREEE (reference sequence). Trimming took 2 bases from V and 1 from J; bases not matched to a gene: 4. This CDR3 comprises 16 residues. The CDR3 sequence is CASSFGTGVTNEKLFF. The CDR3 DNA is TGTGCCAGCAGCTTCGGGACAGGAGTAACTAATGAAAAACTGTTTTTT.

This clone came up once. CDR3 residues: CASSAKTTSGTYEQYF. CDR3 bases: TGTGCCAGTAGTGCAAAGACGACTAGCGGAACCTACGAGCAGTACTTC. V gene TRBV19 combines with J gene TRBJ2-7; 9 nucleotides align to TRBD2. Losses at the gene ends were 5 bases for V and 2 bases for J; bases not matched to a gene: 10. The CDR3 has 16 residues. The germline V gene has CDR1 LNHDA and CDR2 SQIVND (reference sequence).

Notes on this clone: Other DNA sequences within the sample encode an identical CDR3. The genes are TRBV11-2 and TRBJ2-5; 7 bases fit TRBD1. The ends lost 4 bases at V and 2 bases at J; junction bases unmatched: 7. Per germline, CDR1 SGHAT and CDR2 FQNNGV. This CDR3 is 15 amino acids long. CDR3 amino acids: CASSSRDSLQETQYF. The CDR3 DNA follows: TGTGCCAGCAGCTCCCGGGACAGCCTTCAAGAGACCCAGTACTTC.

This clone turned up a few times. This sample includes further DNA sequences coding for the same CDR3. DNA of the CDR3: TGTGCCATCAGGACAGAGACATACGAGCAGTACTTC. Translating gives CAIRTETYEQYF. The chain employs TRBV10-3 and TRBJ2-7; weak D call: TRBD1 (5 bases). The CDR3 is 12 residues long. CDR1 is ENHRY and CDR2 is SYGVKD in the germline V gene. Trimming removed 6 bases at V and 4 bases at J, with 10 bases between.

V and J are TRBV2 and TRBJ1-2; D is possibly TRBD1 (5 bases). Trimming cost V 2 bases and J 8 bases, with 15 bases left between them. Germline lookup yields CDR1 SNHLY and CDR2 FYNNEI. The CDR3 extends over 14 amino acids. The DNA for the CDR3 is TGTGCCAGCAGTGAAACTGGACGGGGACTGGGCTACACCTTC. It yields the protein CASSETGRGLGYTF.

The chain has TRBV27 and TRBJ2-7, with 9 nucleotides matching TRBD2. Germline CDR1 and CDR2: MNHEY and SMNVEV (reference sequence). The CDR3 is made up of 14 amino acids. The junction had 8 bases not matched to a gene; V was cut back by 6 bases and J by 5 bases. The CDR3 loop is CASRNSGSGDEQYF. The CDR3 coding sequence is TGTGCCAGCAGAAATAGCGGGAGCGGCGACGAGCAGTACTTC.

For this clone: Other DNA sequences in this specimen translate into the identical CDR3. The chain links TRBV27 to TRBJ2-5; tentatively, D is TRBD1 (6 bases). There are 14 residues in the CDR3. V lost 4 bases and J 4 bases, leaving 13 bases between the germline ends. Germline V lookup: CDR1 MNHEY, CDR2 SMNVEV (reference sequence). Written as DNA, the CDR3 is TGTGCCAGCAGTTCCCGTGAAGGGGGAGAGACCCAGTACTTC. This sequence encodes CASSSREGGETQYF.

As for this clone: The same CDR3 arises from other DNA sequences in this sample as well. V gene TRBV2 combines with J gene TRBJ2-2, with D hard to call. The V gene lost 4 bases and the J gene lost 7 bases, with 4 bases spanning the gap. The CDR3 loop spans 11 amino acids. In germline, CDR1 is SNHLY, CDR2 FYNNEI. CDR3 sequence: CASSVSGELFF. CDR3 DNA: TGTGCCAGCAGTGTAAGCGGGGAGCTGTTTTTT. Full variable domain (missing parts from reference TRBV2 and TRBJ2-2): EPEVTQTPSHQVTQMGQEVILRCVPISNHLYFYWYRQILGQKVEFLVSFYNNEISEKSEIFDDQFSVERPDGSNFTLKIRSTKLEDSAMYFCASSVSGELFFGEGSRLTVL.

As to this clone: Other DNA sequences from this sample encode an identical CDR3 as well. The chain joins TRBV5-4 to TRBJ2-3; TRBD1 agrees at 8 bases. The J segment lost 3 bases and the V segment lost 0 bases, leaving 3 bases of the junction unmatched. The germline V gene encodes CDR1 SGHNT and CDR2 YYREEE (reference sequence). The CDR3 totals 15 residues. The DNA for the CDR3 is TGTGCCAGCAGCTTGGGCACAGGGGGAACAGATACGCAGTATTTT. Amino acids: CASSLGTGGTDTQYF. Filled out from reference TRBV5-4 and TRBJ2-3, the complete variable domain reads ETGVTQSPTHLIKTRGQQVTLRCSSQSGHNTVSWYQQALGQGPQFIFQYYREEENGRGNFPPRFSGLQFPNYSSELNVNALELDDSALYLCASSLGTGGTDTQYFGPGTRLTVL.

The genes are TRBV7-9 and TRBJ1-6; 8 nucleotides agree with TRBD1. Germline trimming cut 2 bases from V and 9 bases from J; bases unmatched to any gene: 9. Per the germline V gene, CDR1 is SEHNR and CDR2 is FQNEAQ (reference sequence). The CDR3 has 16 residues. The CDR3 DNA sequence: TGTGCCAGCAGCTTAACGGGACAGGCCTACGGTTCACCCCTCCACTTT. It specifies CASSLTGQAYGSPLHF.

This chain uses TRBV14 with TRBJ2-7; 10 positions match TRBD2. The CDR3 is made up of 17 amino acids. V lost 3 bases to trimming and J lost 3 bases; unmatched junction nucleotides: 11. From germline, CDR1 is SGHDN and CDR2 FVKESK. CDR3 DNA sequence: TGTGCCAGCAGCCATAGGCTAGCGGGAGCGTCGCACTACGAGCAGTACTTC. Encoded protein: CASSHRLAGASHYEQYF.

Only one count was recorded for this clone. The chain recombines TRBV11-2 with TRBJ2-3, with D perhaps matching TRBD2 (6 bases). Trimming took off 2 bases at V and 0 bases at J, with 12 bases between the two ends. Per germline, CDR1 SGHAT and CDR2 FQNNGV. CDR3 length equals 16 residues. The DNA of the CDR3 is TGTGCCAGCAGCTTAAACCGGGACTCTAGCACAGATACGCAGTATTTT. It encodes CASSLNRDSSTDTQYF.

The V call is TRBV28, the J call TRBJ1-1, with D possibly TRBD1 on 5 matching bases. V was cut by 6 bases and J by 0 bases, with 14 bases left in between. Germline V gene data show CDR1 as MDHEN and CDR2 as SYDVKM. This CDR3 region has 15 residues. For the CDR3, the DNA is TGTGCCAGCAGCGAGGCGGGGCAGTTGAACACTGAAGCTTTCTTT. It yields the protein CASSEAGQLNTEAFF.

The chain recombines TRBV11-2 with TRBJ2-5; the D gene is possibly TRBD1 (6 bases). The CDR3 consists of 16 residues. The V gene's germline CDR1 is SGHAT and CDR2 FQNNGV. V shed 3 bases and J shed 5 bases, with 19 bases lying between them. The CDR3 is CASSLPTGPMEETQYF. DNA for the CDR3: TGTGCCAGCAGCTTGCCGACAGGCCCCATGGAGGAGACCCAGTACTTC.

The rearrangement uses TRBV25-1 and TRBJ2-1; D tentatively fits TRBD1 or TRBD2 (6 bases each). The CDR3 loop spans 14 amino acids. V was shortened by 0 bases and J by 8 bases, with 11 bases between the two germline ends. Germline CDR1 is MGHDK and CDR2 is SYGVNS. DNA of the CDR3: TGTGCCAGCAGTGAATATGACGGGGGCGATGAGCAGTTCTTC. This translates into CASSEYDGGDEQFF.

The chain combines TRBV28 with TRBJ2-5; 10 bases map to TRBD1. Germline CDR1 and CDR2: MDHEN and SYDVKM. V lost 3 bases to trimming and J lost 2 bases; unmatched junction nucleotides: 6. The CDR3 has 16 residues. CDR3 sequence (DNA): TGTGCCAGCAGTTTCGGGACAGGGGTTCGTCAAGAGACCCAGTACTTC. Its translation is CASSFGTGVRQETQYF.

The chain links TRBV4-2 to TRBJ2-1; 8 bases line up with TRBD2. Per germline, CDR1 LGHNA and CDR2 YNFKEQ. CDR3 length equals 17 residues. With V trimmed by 4 bases and J by 7 bases, 15 bases remained unmatched. Here the CDR3 reads CASSPLDGLAGLNEQFF. Here the CDR3 DNA reads TGTGCCAGCAGCCCATTGGACGGGCTAGCGGGTTTAAATGAGCAGTTCTTC.

The rearrangement uses TRBV10-3 and TRBJ1-2; D may be TRBD1 (5 bases). Germline V gene data show CDR1 as ENHRY and CDR2 as SYGVKD. The CDR3 has 14 amino acids. V lost 7 bases and J 8 bases, leaving 20 bases between the germline ends. The CDR3 bases are TGTGCCATCACCGAAGGGGCCAAAAGTGCGGGCTACACCTTC. Amino acids: CAITEGAKSAGYTF.

This chain joins TRBV7-9 and TRBJ1-1; D uncertain. The V end lost 1 base, the J end lost 5 bases, and 8 bases lay between the germline ends. Germline CDR1 reads SEHNR; CDR2 reads FQNEAQ (reference sequence). The CDR3 is 13 amino acids. In DNA, the CDR3 is TGTGCCAGCAGCTTAGATTTGGGAACTGAAGCTTTCTTT. Translated: CASSLDLGTEAFF.

The chain joins TRBV27 to TRBJ2-3; possible D gene TRBD2, 6 bases. V dropped 8 bases and J dropped 2 bases, with 14 bases sitting between them. Per the germline V gene, CDR1 is MNHEY and CDR2 is SMNVEV (reference sequence). The CDR3 spans 14 residues. CDR3 nucleotide sequence: TGTGCCAGCTGGTTGGGGGGATTCACAGATACGCAGTATTTT. Its protein is CASWLGGFTDTQYF.

This clone came up once. The rearrangement uses TRBV27 and TRBJ2-1; perhaps TRBD2 as D (5 bases). The CDR3 loop spans 14 amino acids. The V gene's germline CDR1 is MNHEY and CDR2 SMNVEV (reference sequence). V gave up 4 bases and J gave up 5 bases, with 12 bases separating them. CDR3 DNA sequence: TGTGCCAGCAGTTCGTGGACTCTTGACAATGAGCAGTTCTTC. Translated, it gives CASSSWTLDNEQFF.

The gene calls are TRBV28 and TRBJ2-5; perhaps D is TRBD1 or TRBD2 (6 bases each). CDR1 and CDR2 (germline): MDHEN, SYDVKM. This CDR3 contains 20 residues. V was clipped by 3 bases and J by 0 bases, with 26 bases between them. CDR3 amino acids: CASSFSLRGPSLFNQETQYF. As DNA, the CDR3 is TGTGCCAGCAGTTTTTCGCTTCGGGGGCCATCCCTGTTCAACCAAGAGACCCAGTACTTC. Supplemented by reference TRBV28 and TRBJ2-5, the full variable domain reads DVKVTQSSRYLVKRTGEKVFLECVQDMDHENMFWYRQDPGLGLRLIYFSYDVKMKEKGDIPEGYSVSREKKERFSLILESASTNQTSMYLCASSFSLRGPSLFNQETQYFGPGTRLLVL.